This T cell receptor (beta chain) was retrieved from a study of shared clonotypes between healthy human individuals. Trimming removed 5 bases from V and 0 bases from J; junction bases left unmatched: 5. The CDR3 has 15 residues. Per germline, CDR1 SEHNR and CDR2 FQNEAQ (reference sequence). Terminally differentiated effector memory CD45RA+ cells were left out of the naive CD8 fraction, which was CD45RO-negative and positively selected for CCR7. The table came from immunoSEQ multiplex PCR; TCRdb's copy has only in-frame clones and leaves some out. The data show 1.5 million to 2.5 million clones, about 95% seen once.

Source material: naive CD8+ T cells sorted from blood. The chain couples TRBV7-9 to TRBJ2-7; 9 positions agree with TRBD1. This receptor was identified in a man in his late teens or twenties in good health. The CDR3 DNA sequence: TGTGCCAGCAGCGCGGGACAGGGCATCTCCTACGAGCAGTACTTC. It codes for CASSAGQGISYEQYF.